Listed below are T cell receptor beta chains from one sample, sequenced in a study of blood T cell repertoires in COVID-19. Assay used: immunoSEQ multiplex PCR; TCRdb lists only in-frame clones, some missing. The sample has a few hundred thousand clones; approximately 90% are singletons. Sequencing was performed on PBMCs or T cells enriched from blood (not recorded which). The receptors shown here come from a woman between 40 and 55 years old who had been exposed to COVID-19. Both conserved end residues are part of each CDR3. D genes are given only for firm matches. Size is stated for part of the rows, as once, few or many counts, or as a class when the clone is expanded.

- TRBJ1-3 11 - TRBV30 CAWSQGNTIYF TGTGCCTGGAGTCAGGGAAACACCATATATTTT
- TRBJ1-1 15 - TRBV24-1 CAPHLPQQKNTEAFF TGTGCCCCCCATTTGCCCCAACAGAAGAACACTGAAGCTTTCTTT
- TRBJ1-3 14 TRBD1 TRBV29-1 CSARGTGPGNTIYF TGCAGCGCCCGGGGGACAGGGCCTGGAAACACCATATATTTT
once TRBJ2-3 13 - TRBV3-1/TRBV3-2 CASSQLSTDTQYF TGTGCCAGCAGCCAACTTAGCACAGATACGCAGTATTTT
- TRBJ1-1 14 TRBD1 TRBV5-4 CASSLPGGVTEAFF TGTGCCAGCAGCTTGCCAGGGGGCGTCACTGAAGCTTTCTTT
- TRBJ2-1 13 - TRBV6-2/TRBV6-3 CASSLVRGTEQFF TGTGCCAGCAGTTTGGTTAGGGGGACTGAGCAGTTCTTC
- TRBJ2-3 14 - TRBV11-3 CASSPYYRADTQYF TGTGCCAGCAGCCCGTATTACAGGGCAGATACGCAGTATTTT
- TRBJ2-2 15 - TRBV27 CASTARGTRTGELFF TGTGCCAGCACCGCCCGGGGGACGAGGACCGGGGAGCTGTTTTTT
- TRBJ2-3 14 - TRBV9 CASSTRDNTDTQYF TGTGCCAGCAGCACCCGGGACAACACAGATACGCAGTATTTT
- TRBJ1-2 15 TRBD1 TRBV5-4 CASSLGQGGFYGYTF TGTGCCAGCAGCTTGGGACAGGGAGGTTTCTATGGCTACACCTTC
- TRBJ1-2 16 - TRBV30 CAWSTLPGHLDYGYTF TGTGCCTGGAGTACACTACCGGGACACTTGGACTATGGCTACACCTTC
- TRBJ2-2 17 - TRBV9 CASSAPSWRENTGELFF TGTGCCAGCAGCGCCCCATCTTGGCGGGAGAACACCGGGGAGCTGTTTTTT
- TRBJ2-1 11 - TRBV4-1 CASSQMGRMFF TGCGCCAGCAGCCAAATGGGCCGAATGTTCTTC
- TRBJ1-4 16 - TRBV11-3 CASSTIFGGVGEKLFF TGTGCCAGCAGCACGATATTTGGGGGCGTAGGTGAAAAACTGTTTTTT
- TRBJ1-6 15 - TRBV5-5 CASSLRGQGNSPLHF TGTGCCAGCAGCTTGCGGGGTCAGGGGAATTCACCCCTCCACTTT
- TRBJ2-7 17 TRBD1 TRBV19 CASSSHQTRQGSYEQYF TGTGCCAGTAGTTCACACCAAACGAGACAGGGAAGCTACGAGCAGTACTTC
- TRBJ2-7 14 TRBD2 TRBV6-5 CAANGGWSSYEQYF TGTGCCGCGAACGGGGGGTGGAGCTCCTACGAGCAGTACTTC
- TRBJ2-7 16 - TRBV13 CASSPNPSASSYEQYF TGTGCCAGCAGCCCCAACCCTAGCGCTAGCTCCTACGAGCAGTACTTC
- TRBJ1-6 15 - TRBV6-5 CASSYYRGHNSPLHF TGTGCCAGCAGTTACTACCGAGGCCATAATTCACCCCTCCACTTT
few TRBJ1-3 16 - TRBV18 CASSPKSQGSGNTIYF TGTGCCAGCTCACCAAAAAGTCAAGGGAGTGGAAACACCATATATTTT
- TRBJ2-6 17 - TRBV19 CASSIGHDIAGANVLTF TGTGCCAGTAGTATAGGCCACGATATAGCTGGGGCCAACGTCCTGACTTTC
- TRBJ1-6 14 TRBD1 TRBV27 CASRGQERLSPLHF TGTGCCAGCAGGGGACAGGAACGGCTTTCACCCCTCCACTTT
- TRBJ2-3 16 TRBD2 TRBV13 CASSLRLAGAPDTQYF TGTGCCAGCAGCTTAAGGCTAGCGGGAGCTCCAGATACGCAGTATTTT
- TRBJ2-3 12 - TRBV6-6 CASSDSADTQYF TGTGCCAGCAGTGACAGCGCAGATACGCAGTATTTT
once TRBJ2-1 13 - TRBV3-1/TRBV3-2 CASTTGSYNEQFF TGTGCCAGCACAACGGGCTCCTACAATGAGCAGTTCTTC
- TRBJ2-3 13 - TRBV6-5 CASRQGSTDTQYF TGTGCCAGCAGGCAGGGGAGCACAGATACGCAGTATTTT
- TRBJ1-6 14 - TRBV7-9 CASSRGGNNSPLHF TGTGCCAGCAGCCGCGGAGGTAATAATTCACCCCTCCACTTT
- TRBJ2-1 16 TRBD2 TRBV3-1/TRBV3-2 CASSQRSGTSYGEQFF TGTGCCAGCAGCCAGCGATCCGGGACTAGCTATGGTGAGCAGTTCTTC
- TRBJ1-4 15 - TRBV19 CASSILGATNEKLFF TGTGCCAGTAGCATTCTCGGTGCAACTAATGAAAAACTGTTTTTT
- TRBJ2-7 14 - TRBV7-2 CASSLDRLDYEQYF TGTGCCAGCAGCTTAGACAGGCTAGACTACGAGCAGTACTTC
- TRBJ2-4 14 - TRBV5-1 CASSINIAKNIQYF TGCGCCAGCAGTATAAATATAGCCAAAAACATTCAGTACTTC
- TRBJ2-2 16 TRBD1 TRBV9 CASSRTGTVEPGELFF TGTGCCAGCAGCCGTACTGGGACAGTTGAGCCCGGGGAGCTGTTTTTT
few TRBJ1-5 14 - TRBV6-5 CASSYTGFGQPQHF TGTGCCAGCAGTTACACGGGATTCGGCCAGCCCCAGCATTTT
- TRBJ2-7 16 - TRBV12-5 CASGLDLRDRPYEQYF TGTGCTAGTGGTTTGGACCTACGCGACAGGCCCTACGAGCAGTACTTC